A selection of T cell receptor beta chains follows, all from one sample in a study of multiple sclerosis patients with progressive multifocal leukoencephalopathy. The repertoire was sequenced with immunoSEQ multiplex PCR; TCRdb's copy has only in-frame clones and lacks some. The repertoire holds 24,000 or so clones, 91% seen once, with approximately 2.4% in the top ten. This specimen was PBMCs, taken from a patient treated with natalizumab. The source is a man aged 25 to 45 with multiple sclerosis. CDR3s include the opening cysteine and the closing phenylalanine or tryptophan. D genes are given only for firm matches. Not every row has a clone size; where given, it reads once, few, many or a size class.

TRBV6-1	TRBJ1-5	.	TRBD1	TGTGCCAGCAGTGATATCCTGGACAGGGGGATGGAGCAGCCCCAGCATTTT	CASSDILDRGMEQPQHF
TRBV5-1	TRBJ2-2	.	.	TGCGCCAGCAGCCCATCAAACACCGGGGAGCTGTTTTTT	CASSPSNTGELFF
TRBV7-9	TRBJ2-3	.	TRBD2	TGTGCCAGCAGCTTAGGGGTAGCGGGAACAGATACGCAGTATTTT	CASSLGVAGTDTQYF
TRBV15	TRBJ2-7	once	TRBD2	TGTGCCACCAGCAGAGTAGGCGGGAGTATCTTGGCGGTACGCTACGAGCAGTACTTC	CATSRVGGSILAVRYEQYF
TRBV29-1	TRBJ2-1	.	.	TGCAGCGTTGAAGACCCGACAAGGCTGCGACAGTTCTTC	CSVEDPTRLRQFF
TRBV4-1	TRBJ2-3	.	.	TGCGCCAGCAGCCTACAACCCTTTACGGGCCCAAGGTCCAACCCAGATACGCAGTATTTT	CASSLQPFTGPRSNPDTQYF
TRBV5-1	TRBJ1-4	.	.	TGCGCCAGCAGCTTGGCCCGTGCAACTAATGAAAAACTGTTTTTT	CASSLARATNEKLFF
TRBV10-3	TRBJ2-3	.	TRBD2	TGTGCCATCAGTTCACTAGCGGGAGGGCTGACAGATACGCAGTATTTT	CAISSLAGGLTDTQYF
TRBV5-1	TRBJ2-1	.	.	TGCGCCAGCAGCTTGGCCTCGGCTAGCACGAGCTCCTACAATGAGCAGCTCTTC	CASSLASASTSSYNEQLF
TRBV4-2	TRBJ2-1	.	TRBD2	TGTGCCAGCAGCTCCCAACTAGCGGGAACCTACAATGAGCAGTTCTTC	CASSSQLAGTYNEQFF
TRBV19	TRBJ2-1	.	.	TGTGCCAGTAGTATGGGGAGGAGGCTATACAATGAGCAGTTCTTC	CASSMGRRLYNEQFF
TRBV5-1	TRBJ1-1	.	.	TGCGCCAGCAGCTTGGATCGGGGGGCGGGCACTGAAGCTTTCTTT	CASSLDRGAGTEAFF
TRBV10-3	TRBJ2-7	.	TRBD1	TGTGCCATCAAGCCCGAGGGGGCCCCCTACGAGCAGTACTTC	CAIKPEGAPYEQYF
TRBV30	TRBJ2-1	.	TRBD2	TGTGCCTGGTTAGCGGGAACCTACAATGAGCAGTTCTTC	CAWLAGTYNEQFF
TRBV7-2	TRBJ1-1	.	.	TGTGCCAGCAGCTTAGAGAGGGGACCTATGAACACTGAAGCTTTCTTT	CASSLERGPMNTEAFF
TRBV15	TRBJ1-6	.	.	TGTGCCACCAGCGGGGGACGGCATAATTCACCCCTCCACTTT	CATSGGRHNSPLHF
TRBV6-6	TRBJ2-1	.	TRBD2	TGTGCCAGCAGTACCCGGGGGACTAGGAATGAGCAGTTCTTC	CASSTRGTRNEQFF
TRBV30	TRBJ2-1	few	.	TGTGCCTGGAGGAGCCTTGGGACCACTCCTCATGAGCAGTTCTTC	CAWRSLGTTPHEQFF
TRBV5-6	TRBJ1-1	.	.	TGTGCCAGCAGCTTACTTAACACTGAAGCTTTCTTT	CASSLLNTEAFF
TRBV11-2	TRBJ2-7	.	.	TGTGCCACGGAGGGCCCCGAGACCTACGAGCAGTACTTC	CATEGPETYEQYF
TRBV20-1	TRBJ2-1	.	.	TGCAGTGCTGCATCGGGTCATGAGCAGTTCTTC	CSAASGHEQFF
TRBV7-9	TRBJ1-1	.	.	TGTGCCAGCAGCTTAGCGGAGGGGTTGAGGACTGAAGCTTTCTTT	CASSLAEGLRTEAFF
TRBV5-6	TRBJ1-4	.	.	TGTGCCAGCAGCTTTGGAAGGACTAATGAAAAACTGTTTTTT	CASSFGRTNEKLFF
TRBV27	TRBJ1-5	.	.	TGTGCCAGCAGGGTTAGAGGGGATCAGCCCCAGCATTTT	CASRVRGDQPQHF
TRBV7-8	TRBJ1-6	.	.	TGTGCCAGCAGCTTAGGGGGGAGCTCCTATAATTCACCCCTCCACTTT	CASSLGGSSYNSPLHF
TRBV27	TRBJ1-6	few	.	TGTGCCACCCAGGGGTATAATTCACCCCTCCACTTT	CATQGYNSPLHF
TRBV19	TRBJ1-1	.	TRBD1	TGTGCCAGTAGTCCCCGGGGAGGGGGCCAAACTGAAGCTTTCTTT	CASSPRGGGQTEAFF
TRBV19	TRBJ1-5	.	.	TGTGCCAGTAGTCCCCTGAGTTCTAGGCTGGGTCAGCCCCAGCATTTT	CASSPLSSRLGQPQHF